Below, 8 T cell receptor beta chains from the same sample are listed, as sequenced in a study of blood T cells in healthy people across ages. Sample-barcoded 5' priming and a J-beta primer mix drove a second PCR of about 6 to 12 cycles. TCRdb fed the 5' RACE reads into MiXCR, producing one record per CDR3 protein. There are 780,000 or so distinct CDR3 sequences in the sample; roughly 56% occur only once, and more than 25% lies in the top ten. Material: blood. The origin of the receptors is a middle-aged man in good health.

There are a few counts of this clonotype. V and J are TRBV14 and TRBJ1-2, with D unresolved. V was cut by 4 bases and J by 7 bases, with 13 bases left in between. CDR1 SGHDN and CDR2 FVKESK come from the germline V gene. CDR3 size: 13 residues. CDR3 nucleotides: TGTGCCAGCAGCCGGAGAGGGAACGGTGGCTACACCTTC. Its protein product is CASSRRGNGGYTF.

The V and J genes are TRBV7-3 and TRBJ2-7, with D maybe TRBD1 (6 bases). The CDR3 loop spans 16 amino acids. In germline, CDR1 is SGHTA, CDR2 FQGTGA. Between the trimmed V and J ends, which lost 3 bases and 7 bases, there was a span of 22 bases. The CDR3 DNA reads TGTGCCAGCAGCTTCGGACCCGAACAAGGGGACAATGAGCAGTACTTC. Protein: CASSFGPEQGDNEQYF.

V is TRBV7-2 and J is TRBJ1-2, with a possible D match to TRBD1 (6 bases). The CDR3 is made up of 16 amino acids. CDR1 is SGHTA and CDR2 is FQGNSA in the germline V gene. V was shortened by 0 bases and J by 8 bases, with 19 bases between the two germline ends. The CDR3 protein is CASSLAAWRGALGYTF. In DNA, the CDR3 is TGTGCCAGCAGCTTAGCGGCTTGGCGGGGGGCGCTGGGCTACACCTTC.

The rearrangement uses TRBV6-1 and TRBJ2-3; 11 nucleotides line up with TRBD2. V lost 4 bases, J lost 2 bases, and 5 bases stayed unmatched. This CDR3 comprises 16 residues. Germline assignment: CDR1 MNHNS and CDR2 SASEGT. CDR3 in DNA: TGTGCCAGCAGTGGCCTAGCGGGGGGACTCACAGATACGCAGTATTTT. This codes for CASSGLAGGLTDTQYF.

In this sample, this clonotype turned up many times. The chain joins TRBV12-3 or TRBV12-4 to TRBJ2-5; 7 bases are a match to TRBD1. With V trimmed by 5 bases and J by 2 bases, 2 bases remained unmatched. This CDR3 contains 13 residues. Here the CDR3 DNA reads TGTGCCAGCAGTAGACAGGGTCAAGAGACCCAGTACTTC. Translating it yields CASSRQGQETQYF.

This chain connects TRBV9 to TRBJ2-5; no clear D gene. Germline lookup yields CDR1 SGDLS and CDR2 YYNGEE. The CDR3 runs 12 residues. Trimming removed 0 bases at V and 3 bases at J, with 3 bases between. CDR3: CASSVAEETQYF. CDR3 DNA: TGTGCCAGCAGCGTAGCGGAAGAGACCCAGTACTTC.

The chain combines TRBV7-2 with TRBJ1-2; D is undetermined. This CDR3 has 10 residues. Germline loops: CDR1 SGHTA, CDR2 FQGNSA. Trimming shortened V by 5 bases and J by 3 bases, and 1 base separated the two germline ends. CDR3 region: CASSHYGYTF. CDR3 bases: TGTGCCAGCAGCCACTATGGCTACACCTTC.

This rearrangement joins TRBV7-2 to TRBJ2-1, with 11 bases aligning to TRBD2. The CDR3 runs to 17 residues. Germline CDR1 is SGHTA and CDR2 is FQGNSA. Trimming took 1 base from V and 7 from J; bases not matched to a gene: 9. Written as DNA, the CDR3 is TGTGCCAGCAGCTTAGGGGCTAGCGGGAGGAGAGTGAATGAGCAGTTCTTC. It codes for CASSLGASGRRVNEQFF.